A selection of T cell receptor beta chains follows, all from one sample in a study of blood T cell repertoires in COVID-19. The method was immunoSEQ multiplex PCR; TCRdb's version includes in-frame clones alone and lacks a portion of them. The sample shows some 270,000 clones, about 83% of them seen only once. The sequenced sample was peripheral blood. These TCRs come from a middle-aged woman who had recovered from COVID-19. The CDR3 runs from the conserved cysteine through the conserved F or W. Fields, in order: CDR3 protein, CDR3 DNA, clone size, D gene, J gene, V gene. D genes are given only for firm matches. The size field is filled for only some rows; it gives once, few, many or a size class.

CDR3 protein: CASSFGARGDTEAFF
CDR3 DNA: TGTGCCAGCAGTTTTGGGGCCCGGGGGGACACTGAAGCTTTCTTT
clone size: -
D gene: -
J gene: TRBJ1-1
V gene: TRBV27

CDR3 protein: CASITGGSYNEQFF
CDR3 DNA: TGTGCCAGCATTACAGGGGGGTCCTACAATGAGCAGTTCTTC
clone size: -
D gene: TRBD1
J gene: TRBJ2-1
V gene: TRBV28

CDR3 protein: CASSLPRPIQVYNQPQHF
CDR3 DNA: TGTGCCAGCAGTTTGCCCCGTCCCATACAGGTATACAATCAGCCCCAGCATTTT
clone size: -
D gene: -
J gene: TRBJ1-5
V gene: TRBV27

CDR3 protein: CASSAGTRLTPYQETQYF
CDR3 DNA: TGTGCCAGCAGCGCCGGGACTAGGCTTACGCCCTACCAAGAGACCCAGTACTTC
clone size: -
D gene: TRBD2
J gene: TRBJ2-5
V gene: TRBV7-2

CDR3 protein: CASSPSGSDIFNYGYTF
CDR3 DNA: TGTGCCAGTAGTCCATCTGGATCGGACATCTTTAACTATGGCTACACCTTC
clone size: few
D gene: -
J gene: TRBJ1-2
V gene: TRBV19

CDR3 protein: CSASAQGANTGELFF
CDR3 DNA: TGCAGTGCTAGTGCACAGGGGGCGAACACCGGGGAGCTGTTTTTT
clone size: -
D gene: TRBD1
J gene: TRBJ2-2
V gene: TRBV20-1

CDR3 protein: CASSSPGSSYNSPLHF
CDR3 DNA: TGTGCCAGCAGCTCACCGGGGAGCTCCTATAATTCACCCCTCCACTTT
clone size: -
D gene: -
J gene: TRBJ1-6
V gene: TRBV5-6

CDR3 protein: CASSQSPRMNTEAFF
CDR3 DNA: TGTGCCAGCAGCCAAAGCCCGAGGATGAACACTGAAGCTTTCTTT
clone size: -
D gene: -
J gene: TRBJ1-1
V gene: TRBV3-1/TRBV3-2

CDR3 protein: CASRLPAAYEQYF
CDR3 DNA: TGTGCCAGCAGACTACCTGCCGCCTACGAGCAGTACTTC
clone size: -
D gene: -
J gene: TRBJ2-7
V gene: TRBV7-2

CDR3 protein: CGGRGVHGYTF
CDR3 DNA: TGCGGGGGTCGGGGGGTACATGGCTACACCTTC
clone size: once
D gene: -
J gene: TRBJ1-2
V gene: TRBV20-1

CDR3 protein: CASSPRLAGGSTGELFF
CDR3 DNA: TGTGCCAGCAGCCCTCGACTAGCGGGGGGTTCCACCGGGGAGCTGTTTTTT
clone size: -
D gene: TRBD2
J gene: TRBJ2-2
V gene: TRBV7-2

CDR3 protein: CASSGQVSIAGGDQPQHF
CDR3 DNA: TGTGCCAGTAGTGGACAAGTCAGCATTGCCGGTGGCGATCAGCCCCAGCATTTT
clone size: -
D gene: -
J gene: TRBJ1-5
V gene: TRBV19

CDR3 protein: CASSGGQIYSSSYNSPLHF
CDR3 DNA: TGTGCCAGCAGTGGGGGACAAATCTATTCCAGCTCCTATAATTCACCCCTCCACTTT
clone size: -
D gene: -
J gene: TRBJ1-6
V gene: TRBV28

CDR3 protein: CSVVGGANPQETQYF
CDR3 DNA: TGCAGCGTTGTAGGGGGGGCGAACCCCCAAGAGACCCAGTACTTC
clone size: -
D gene: -
J gene: TRBJ2-5
V gene: TRBV29-1

CDR3 protein: CASSFPTSGGAPDTQYF
CDR3 DNA: TGTGCCAGCAGTTTCCCTACTAGCGGGGGGGCACCAGATACGCAGTATTTT
clone size: -
D gene: TRBD2
J gene: TRBJ2-3
V gene: TRBV28

CDR3 protein: CASSFGTADYGYTF
CDR3 DNA: TGCGCCAGCAGCTTCGGGACAGCGGACTATGGCTACACCTTC
clone size: once
D gene: TRBD1
J gene: TRBJ1-2
V gene: TRBV5-1

CDR3 protein: CASSETGGAGEKLFF
CDR3 DNA: TGTGCCAGCAGTGAAACAGGGGGCGCAGGTGAAAAACTGTTTTTT
clone size: -
D gene: TRBD1
J gene: TRBJ1-4
V gene: TRBV28

CDR3 protein: CASSPKPGQGTYEQYF
CDR3 DNA: TGTGCCAGCTCACCCAAACCGGGACAGGGGACCTACGAGCAGTACTTC
clone size: -
D gene: TRBD1
J gene: TRBJ2-7
V gene: TRBV18

CDR3 protein: CASSPYRIYTGELFF
CDR3 DNA: TGTGCCAGCAGCCCGTACAGAATTTACACCGGGGAGCTGTTTTTT
clone size: -
D gene: -
J gene: TRBJ2-2
V gene: TRBV5-5

CDR3 protein: CASSEALLAAASGYTF
CDR3 DNA: TGTGCCAGCAGTGAAGCGCTTTTAGCGGCGGCGTCTGGCTACACCTTC
clone size: -
D gene: -
J gene: TRBJ1-2
V gene: TRBV2

CDR3 protein: CASSLGRLGGGKHTQYF
CDR3 DNA: TGTGCCAGCAGCTTAGGGAGGTTGGGCGGGGGCAAGCATACGCAGTATTTT
clone size: -
D gene: -
J gene: TRBJ2-3
V gene: TRBV7-2

CDR3 protein: CAWTPPGGPTDTQYF
CDR3 DNA: TGTGCCTGGACCCCGCCCGGGGGTCCGACAGATACGCAGTATTTT
clone size: -
D gene: -
J gene: TRBJ2-3
V gene: TRBV30